This T cell receptor beta chain was observed in a study of cytomegalovirus exposure and HLA in healthy donors. Turning to the study itself: Earlier work reported approximately 110 million unique TCR beta sequences from 150 million to 200 million T cells. General study results and limits: Available immune exposure information was restricted to CMV serostatus only. Researchers counted around 170 TCR beta chains as cytomegalovirus-associated.

In the PCR, 60 Vbeta and 13 Jbeta primers were used. TCRdb's table, derived via immunoSEQ multiplex PCR, lists solely in-frame clones and lacks some. The sample lists roughly 100,000 clones; about 81% were seen once. Trimming at V came to 4 bases and at J to 7 bases, leaving 3 bases not matched to a gene. The CDR3 consists of 12 residues. CDR1 SQVTM and CDR2 ANQGSEA come from the germline V gene. For this clone: The antigen is not known.

Though nominally healthy at sampling, donors likely had unrecorded immune exposures. The receptor was derived from a man in his forties or fifties in good health and CMV-seropositive. Sequencing used PBMCs. The rearrangement joins TRBV29-1 to TRBJ2-2, with 7 positions matching TRBD2. CDR3 sequence reads: CSVAQRGGELFF. The CDR3 nucleotides are TGCAGCGTTGCACAGCGGGGCGGGGAGCTGTTTTTT.